The text below deals with one T cell receptor (beta chain). The antigen is undetermined. Isolation of CD4+ T cells took place after less than 12 days of culture. Confirmation by PCR established that the person had SARS-CoV-2 infection between March and December 2020. The entry originates in a study of vaccination effects on CD4 cells after COVID-19. Study-level information: They grew over 1.5 million PBMC in each well, adding about 9.5 IU/ml IL-2 and approximately 9.2 ug/ml peptides.

Produced via immunoSEQ multiplex PCR; TCRdb's table is partial and in-frame only. Here the sample spans approximately 45,000 clones, 60% to 80% being singletons. The CDR3 has 15 amino acids. Germline CDR1 reads LGHDT; CDR2 reads YNNKEL (reference sequence). The V end was cut by 2 bases, the J end by 8 bases, with 16 bases between. The TCR comes from a human donor who had a prior SARS-CoV-2 infection. This chain uses TRBV3-1 (or the pseudogene TRBV3-2) with TRBJ1-3; TRBD1 is a possible D gene (6 bases). Sequences were derived from CD4+ T cells from PBMCs cultured without peptide, sampled before COVID-19 vaccination. This CDR3 is CASSQTWGGEDTIYF. The DNA of the CDR3 is TGTGCCAGCAGCCAAACGTGGGGGGGCGAGGACACCATATATTTT.